This TCR beta chain emerged from a study of T-cell reconstitution after alpha-beta-depleted transplantation in children (dated by TCRdb to 2016 to 2017). Notes on the research overall: Using TCR repertoire profiling, the study followed T-cell immune reconstitution in a quantitative way in children after TCRalphabeta/CD19-depleted allogeneic hematopoietic cell transplantation.

General study outcomes and caveats: In some patients, the high TCRbeta diversity seen at day 60 was put down to recipient T cells and intrathymic progenitors that had survived conditioning. About two months after transplant, the apparently early recovery of alphabetaT-cell counts reportedly depended on just several hundred clones that had expanded rapidly and came from non-depleted graft cells. Hyperexpanded clone frequencies declined over subsequent months; after one year, T-cell counts and TCRbeta diversity were mostly attributed to newly produced T cells.

This clonotype was detected only a few times. Its antigen is not yet known. No per-base quality is available; no much larger clone lies one base away. Libraries were built with PCR. Data came from an Illumina HiSeq 2500. TCR library preparation used molecular barcoding, with unique molecular identifiers applied to normalize quantification of the TCRbeta repertoire. TCRdb cleaned the public reads at Q25 with fastp, built clones with MiXCR and kept in-frame beta chains. Identical CDR3 proteins give one entry, which carries the most common genes and DNA. The table for this sample lists 95,000 to 150,000 distinct CDR3 sequences; roughly 23% of them were counted only once. The top ten hold over 9.5% of the sample. The treatment or condition label corresponds to: allogeneic hematopoietic cell transplantation with graft depleted of TCRalphabeta T cells and CD19 B cells. Transplant recipients were children who received TCRalphabeta/CD19-depleted allogeneic hematopoietic cell grafts.

This receptor was obtained from a male patient under 10 years old who had a stem cell transplant for chronic granulomatous disease, so the T cells may come from the graft donor. The source material was PBMCs, mostly from graft donor cells, sampled 180 days after TCRalphabeta/CD19-depleted stem cell transplant.

The CDR3 in this case is CASPLIDLKGFLHEETQYF. The DNA reads TGTGCAAGTCCCCTGATAGACTTAAAGGGCTTTCTACATGAAGAGACCCAGTACTTC. The V and J genes are TRBV12-2 and TRBJ2-5; the table gives TRBD1 as D, unverified against the DNA. TRBV12-2 is tagged as a pseudogene. Its CDR3 holds 19 amino acids, cysteine through phenylalanine. Only the CDR3 part of the read is kept: 57 bases, read in frame from the first base.